Shown below are 10 T cell receptor beta chains from a single sample sequenced in a study of post-analysis software for immune sequencing data. Study-wide points: Patients showed TRBV5-6, TRBV5-1 and TRBV20-1 among roughly 5 TRBV segments more frequent than in controls.

The TCR beta cDNA libraries contained unique molecular identifiers. TCRdb re-derived calls from the PCR reads in MiXCR, one entry per CDR3 protein. The sample records hundreds of thousands of distinct CDR3 sequences, 55% to 60% being singletons. No antigen is known for these receptors. Material: blood. These receptors all stem from a girl aged 2 to 9 with multiple sclerosis.

This clonotype has a handful of counts. This chain links TRBV20-1 with TRBJ2-5; TRBD2 matches at 7 bases. From germline, CDR1 is DFQATT and CDR2 SNEGSKA (reference sequence). This CDR3 is 12 amino acids long. In DNA, the CDR3 is TGCGCGTTGAGGGGCGGGGGAGAGACCCAGTACTTC. As protein: CALRGGGETQYF.

The gene calls are TRBV7-2 and TRBJ2-7, with 10 bases aligning to TRBD2. V trimming: 5 bases; J trimming: 2 bases; junction bases outside the gene matches: 3. This CDR3 has 14 amino acids. Germline V gene data show CDR1 as SGHTA and CDR2 as FQGNSA. This chain's CDR3 is CASSPSGSPYEQYF. The CDR3 DNA is TGTGCCAGCAGCCCTAGCGGGAGCCCCTACGAGCAGTACTTC.

This clonotype was observed a few times. A junction end diverges from the germline sequence, so it may reflect a read error. V is TRBV4-3 and J is TRBJ2-2; D possibly corresponds to TRBD1 (5 bases). The CDR3 sequence is 17 residues long. The V gene's germline CDR1 is LGHNA and CDR2 YSLEER. The CDR3 DNA follows: TGCGCCAGCAGCCAAGATCATTTCGCAGGGAACGCCGGGGAGCTGTTTTTT. The encoded protein is CASSQDHFAGNAGELFF.

The V gene is TRBV7-2, the J gene TRBJ1-2; D not resolved. Per germline, CDR1 SGHTA and CDR2 FQGNSA. V shed 3 bases and J shed 8 bases, with 13 bases lying between them. This CDR3 spans 13 amino acids. The CDR3 loop is CASSFQPLKGYTF. The DNA of the CDR3 is TGTGCCAGCAGCTTTCAGCCCCTGAAAGGCTACACCTTC.

This clonotype was seen a handful of times. The rearrangement uses TRBV29-1 and TRBJ2-5; 7 bases fit TRBD1. Germline-derived CDR1 and CDR2 are SQVTM and ANQGSEA. The CDR3 totals 16 residues. The V gene end was trimmed by 5 bases and the J gene end by 4 bases; junction bases not matched to a gene: 16. CDR3 sequence (DNA): TGCAGCGTTATAGGGGCGACAGGGAGAGTAGGAGAGACCCAGTACTTC. It codes for CSVIGATGRVGETQYF.

The chain combines TRBV21-1 with TRBJ1-1; the D call TRBD1 from the table was never checked on the DNA. TRBV21-1 is shown as a pseudogene. The CDR3 sequence is 12 residues long. CDR3 region: CASSNPLGEAFF. The DNA of the CDR3 is TGTGCCAGCAGCAACCCCCTAGGTGAAGCTTTCTTT.

The V gene is TRBV30, the J gene TRBJ1-5; weak D call: TRBD1 (5 bases). This CDR3 comprises 15 residues. Germline CDR1 is GTSNPN and CDR2 is SVGIG (reference sequence). Trimming left V 1 base short and J 4 bases short, with 14 bases between. The CDR3 protein is CAWSGRGVWNQPQHF. In nucleotides, the CDR3 is TGTGCCTGGAGTGGTAGAGGGGTTTGGAATCAGCCCCAGCATTTT.

The chain joins TRBV12-3 or TRBV12-4 to TRBJ1-1; TRBD1 might be the D (6 bases). This CDR3 comprises 14 residues. The germline V and J ends were trimmed by 7 bases and 5 bases, with 17 bases remaining between them. The CDR3 reads CASTLHRDGTEAFF. The CDR3 nucleotides are TGTGCCAGCACCCTACACAGGGATGGGACTGAAGCTTTCTTT.

This clonotype has more than one count but fewer than ten. CDR3 coding DNA: TGTGCCAGCTCACCTGTGACAGGGGCTTCTGAGCAGTTCTTC. Residues: CASSPVTGASEQFF. The chain couples TRBV18 to TRBJ2-1; 8 bases agree with TRBD1. CDR1 is KGHSH and CDR2 is LQKENI in the germline V gene. This CDR3 contains 14 residues. With 3 bases clipped from V and 9 bases from J, the junction kept 7 bases outside the gene matches.

This clonotype was found a few times. This chain joins TRBV9 and TRBJ2-1; D not resolved. There are 13 residues in the CDR3. With 0 bases removed from V and 8 bases from J, the gap between germline ends came to 9 bases. Looked up from germline, CDR1 is SGDLS and CDR2 is YYNGEE. CDR3 bases: TGTGCCAGCAGCGTAGCTATTAGCTATGAGCAGTTCTTC. Translation: CASSVAISYEQFF.